Listed below are T cell receptor beta chains from one sample, sequenced in a study of CD8 T cells in Susac syndrome. TCRdb reprocessed the immunoSEQ multiplex PCR reads with MiXCR, giving one entry per CDR3 protein. The sample contains about 200,000 distinct CDR3 sequences, approximately 95% of which appear only once. The sequenced material came from CD4+ T cells from PBMCs. Receptor source: a human donor in good health. CDR3s include the opening cysteine and the closing phenylalanine or tryptophan. The D gene is left open where the match is weak. Expanded clones get a size class; other rows say once, few or many, or leave the size out.

abundance: NA
v_gene: TRBV3-1
j_gene: TRBJ1-4
d_gene: NA
CDR3aa: CASSDGVNEKLFF
CDR3nt: TGTGCCAGCTCCGACGGTGTAAATGAAAAACTGTTTTTT

abundance: NA
v_gene: TRBV2
j_gene: TRBJ2-3
d_gene: TRBD2
CDR3aa: CASSTVGGADTQYF
CDR3nt: TGTGCCAGCAGCACCGTCGGGGGGGCAGATACGCAGTATTTT

abundance: NA
v_gene: TRBV20-1
j_gene: TRBJ2-6
d_gene: TRBD1
CDR3aa: CSATPPTGSSSGANVLTF
CDR3nt: TGCAGTGCTACTCCGCCGACAGGGAGCTCCTCTGGGGCCAACGTCCTGACTTTC

abundance: NA
v_gene: TRBV29-1
j_gene: TRBJ2-1
d_gene: NA
CDR3aa: CSVRPGVPNNEQFF
CDR3nt: TGCAGCGTTCGCCCCGGGGTACCGAACAATGAGCAGTTCTTC

abundance: NA
v_gene: TRBV27
j_gene: TRBJ2-7
d_gene: TRBD1
CDR3aa: CASSPSVGTGYSYEQYF
CDR3nt: TGTGCCAGCAGTCCCTCAGTAGGGACAGGCTACTCCTACGAGCAGTACTTC

abundance: NA
v_gene: TRBV28
j_gene: TRBJ1-1
d_gene: TRBD1
CDR3aa: CASSHGTGNTEAFF
CDR3nt: TGTGCCAGCAGTCACGGGACAGGGAACACTGAAGCTTTCTTT

abundance: NA
v_gene: TRBV20-1
j_gene: TRBJ1-1
d_gene: NA
CDR3aa: CSASGTFDTEAFF
CDR3nt: TGCAGTGCTAGTGGGACTTTTGACACTGAAGCTTTCTTT

abundance: NA
v_gene: TRBV25-1
j_gene: TRBJ1-2
d_gene: NA
CDR3aa: CASSDNRVVDGYTF
CDR3nt: TGTGCCAGCAGTGATAATAGGGTGGTGGATGGCTACACCTTC

abundance: NA
v_gene: TRBV7-2
j_gene: TRBJ2-2
d_gene: NA
CDR3aa: CASSSGLITGELFF
CDR3nt: TGTGCCAGCAGCTCTGGGTTGATTACCGGGGAGCTGTTTTTT

abundance: NA
v_gene: TRBV3-1
j_gene: TRBJ2-5
d_gene: NA
CDR3aa: CASSRGRNQKETQYF
CDR3nt: TGTGCCAGCAGCCGGGGCCGGAACCAAAAAGAGACCCAGTACTTC

abundance: NA
v_gene: TRBV3-1
j_gene: TRBJ2-1
d_gene: TRBD2
CDR3aa: CASSHLAGAPRNEQFF
CDR3nt: TGTGCCAGCAGCCACCTAGCGGGAGCGCCCAGGAATGAGCAGTTCTTC

abundance: NA
v_gene: TRBV29-1
j_gene: TRBJ2-5
d_gene: TRBD1
CDR3aa: CSFGQGAWETQYF
CDR3nt: TGCAGCTTTGGACAGGGGGCATGGGAGACCCAGTACTTC

abundance: NA
v_gene: TRBV24-1
j_gene: TRBJ2-3
d_gene: NA
CDR3aa: CATSATEGAGGPDTQYF
CDR3nt: TGTGCCACCAGTGCCACGGAGGGGGCTGGAGGTCCAGATACGCAGTATTTT

abundance: NA
v_gene: TRBV29-1
j_gene: TRBJ1-1
d_gene: NA
CDR3aa: CSVYDIVEAFF
CDR3nt: TGCAGCGTTTACGACATTGTTGAAGCTTTCTTT

abundance: NA
v_gene: TRBV20-1
j_gene: TRBJ2-3
d_gene: NA
CDR3aa: CSASSASRSTDTQYF
CDR3nt: TGCAGTGCTAGTTCCGCTAGCCGCAGCACAGATACGCAGTATTTT

abundance: NA
v_gene: TRBV24-1
j_gene: TRBJ2-1
d_gene: NA
CDR3aa: CATTDWRKISYNEQFF
CDR3nt: TGTGCCACCACCGATTGGAGGAAAATCTCCTACAATGAGCAGTTCTTC

abundance: NA
v_gene: TRBV6-1
j_gene: TRBJ1-1
d_gene: NA
CDR3aa: CASSEDIGAFF
CDR3nt: TGTGCCAGCAGTGAAGATATTGGAGCTTTCTTT

abundance: once
v_gene: TRBV4-3
j_gene: TRBJ1-4
d_gene: NA
CDR3aa: CASSQDSRGPEKLFF
CDR3nt: TGCGCCAGCAGCCAAGATTCGCGGGGGCCCGAAAAACTGTTTTTT